Listed here are 29 T cell receptor beta chains from one sample, sequenced in a study of blood T cell repertoires in COVID-19. Measured with immunoSEQ multiplex PCR; TCRdb has only the in-frame clones, and not every one. The sample has 90,000 to 100,000 clones, 86% seen once; the top ten hold around 1.6%. The sequenced sample consisted of peripheral blood. These receptors were taken from an older man with acute or convalescent COVID-19.

The rearrangement joins TRBV18 to TRBJ2-7; 7 nucleotides match TRBD1. CDR1 and CDR2 (germline): KGHSH, LQKENI. The CDR3 consists of 15 residues. V was clipped by 3 bases and J by 5 bases; unmatched bases: 10. CDR3 sequence: CASSPTRQGFDEQYF. The DNA of the CDR3 is TGTGCCAGCTCACCCACCCGACAGGGATTCGACGAGCAGTACTTC.

V gene TRBV11-2 combines with J gene TRBJ1-4; tentative D call: TRBD1 (6 bases). This CDR3 is 14 amino acids long. Trimming stripped 5 bases from V and 5 bases from J, with 12 bases between. CDR1 SGHAT and CDR2 FQNNGV come from the germline V gene. The CDR3 here is CASSNWGGNEKLFF. The DNA of the CDR3 is TGTGCCAGCAGCAATTGGGGGGGCAATGAAAAACTGTTTTTT.

The chain has TRBV11-2 and TRBJ1-2; 9 positions agree with TRBD1. The V gene's germline CDR1 is SGHAT and CDR2 FQNNGV. The CDR3 is 18 residues long. The V segment lost 5 bases and the J segment 0 bases; nucleotides outside the gene matches: 13. The CDR3 loop is CASSRPRTGAPANYGYTF. In DNA form, the CDR3 reads TGTGCCAGCAGCAGACCCCGGACAGGGGCGCCAGCTAACTATGGCTACACCTTC.

This rearrangement joins TRBV7-2 to TRBJ2-1, with TRBD1 identical over 8 bases. This CDR3 contains 14 residues. CDR1 and CDR2 (germline): SGHTA, FQGNSA. V dropped 5 bases and J dropped 8; count of bases not matched to a gene: 8. CDR3 residues: CASSIYRGSDEQFF. The CDR3 coding sequence is TGTGCCAGCAGCATCTACAGGGGGAGCGATGAGCAGTTCTTC.

J is TRBJ1-3 and V is TRBV7-8; D is undetermined. This CDR3 comprises 15 residues. Trimming pared 5 bases from V and 0 bases from J, leaving 11 bases between. Per germline, CDR1 SGHVS and CDR2 FQNEAQ. CDR3 residues: CASSGGRSSGNTIYF. CDR3 DNA sequence: TGTGCCAGCAGCGGCGGTCGGAGCTCTGGAAACACCATATATTTT.

The chain employs TRBV11-2 and TRBJ2-5; 9 bases match TRBD1. The CDR3 consists of 16 residues. The germline CDR1 and CDR2 sequences are SGHAT and FQNNGV. V lost 5 bases to trimming and J lost 5 bases; unmatched junction nucleotides: 12. Here the CDR3 reads CASSAAGTGRGETQYF. Here the CDR3 DNA reads TGTGCCAGCAGCGCCGCCGGGACAGGGCGCGGGGAGACCCAGTACTTC.

The chain is built from TRBV24-1 and TRBJ2-3; 8 positions agree with TRBD2. After removal of 3 bases from V and 8 bases from J, the junction contained 12 bases not matched to a gene. Germline CDR1 and CDR2: KGHDR and SFDVKD. This CDR3 is 16 amino acids long. This chain's CDR3 is CATSDGGGPREATQYF. As DNA, the CDR3 is TGTGCCACCAGTGATGGCGGGGGGCCAAGAGAAGCTACGCAGTATTTT.

This chain joins TRBV6-5 and TRBJ1-6; D is unresolved. The length of the CDR3 is 15 residues. The V and J ends lost 2 bases and 8 bases respectively, with 13 bases between them. CDR1 and CDR2 from the germline V gene are MNHEY and SVGAGI. The CDR3 is CASSYSYGKDSPLHF. The CDR3 region has the DNA TGTGCCAGCAGTTACAGCTACGGGAAGGATTCACCCCTCCACTTT.

This clone was seen a handful of times. The CDR3 is CASSLKAPGTASYEQYF. The CDR3, as DNA: TGTGCCAGCAGTTTAAAGGCCCCAGGGACAGCCTCCTACGAGCAGTACTTC. The J gene is TRBJ2-7, the V gene TRBV27; 7 bases align to TRBD1. With 2 bases clipped from V and 0 bases from J, the junction kept 10 bases outside the gene matches. The CDR3 contains 17 residues. Germline assignment: CDR1 MNHEY and CDR2 SMNVEV (reference sequence).

This clone has just a few counts. This rearrangement joins TRBV6-6 to TRBJ2-7; 11 bases match TRBD2. This CDR3 has 15 amino acids. Germline-derived CDR1 and CDR2 are MNHNY and SVGAGI (reference sequence). V lost 0 bases to trimming and J lost 5 bases; unmatched junction nucleotides: 3. The DNA for the CDR3 is TGTGCCAGCAGTTACTCCACTAGCGGGAGCAACGAGCAGTACTTC. Translation gives CASSYSTSGSNEQYF.

This sequence joins TRBV6-6 and TRBJ1-4; D call uncertain. Germline V gene data show CDR1 as MNHNY and CDR2 as SVGAGI (reference sequence). Trimming left V 4 bases short and J 1 base short, with 7 bases between. The CDR3 totals 14 residues. The CDR3 DNA sequence: TGTGCCAGCAGTTTCCGGGAAACTAATGAAAAACTGTTTTTT. Amino acids: CASSFRETNEKLFF.

The rearrangement joins TRBV3-1 (or the pseudogene TRBV3-2) to TRBJ2-7, with 8 nucleotides matching TRBD2. Germline V gene data show CDR1 as LGHDT and CDR2 as YNNKEL (reference sequence). The CDR3 spans 17 residues. The ends lost 5 bases at V and 2 bases at J; junction bases unmatched: 14. CDR3 sequence: CASSYRPPAGDTYEQYF. The CDR3 bases are TGTGCCAGCAGCTACCGACCCCCAGCGGGAGATACCTACGAGCAGTACTTC.

The chain combines TRBV28 with TRBJ2-2, with TRBD1 as a possible D gene (5 bases). CDR3 length: 16 amino acids. V lost 5 bases, J lost 6 bases, and 19 bases lay in between. Germline V CDR1 and CDR2: MDHEN, SYDVKM. The CDR3 spells CASSESTAGVPGELFF. Written as DNA, the CDR3 is TGTGCCAGCAGTGAATCGACAGCTGGAGTCCCCGGGGAGCTGTTTTTT.

V is TRBV15 and J is TRBJ1-2, with D tentatively TRBD1 (5 bases). Germline assignment: CDR1 LNHNV and CDR2 YYDKDF (reference sequence). This CDR3 is built from 15 residues. V was pared by 3 bases and J by 4 bases, with 15 bases between. The chain's CDR3 is CATSRDDSRVYGYTF. The CDR3 bases are TGTGCCACCAGCAGGGATGACAGCCGCGTCTATGGCTACACCTTC.

This clone was observed once. The V and J genes are TRBV7-9 and TRBJ2-2, with 10 bases aligning to TRBD2. Germline loops: CDR1 SEHNR, CDR2 FQNEAQ (reference sequence). J was trimmed by 6 bases and V by 3 bases; bases with no gene match: 4. The length of the CDR3 is 15 residues. Written as DNA, the CDR3 is TGTGCCAGCAGCTTGGGTCTAGCGGGAGCCGGGGAGCTGTTTTTT. Translation: CASSLGLAGAGELFF.

This chain joins TRBV5-1 and TRBJ2-6, with 7 bases identical to TRBD1. The CDR3 sequence is 16 residues long. Germline CDR1 and CDR2: SGHRS and YFSETQ. The V gene end was trimmed by 2 bases and the J gene end by 3 bases; junction bases not matched to a gene: 5. The CDR3 spells CASSLQGIFGANVLTF. The DNA for the CDR3 is TGCGCCAGCAGCTTACAGGGGATTTTTGGGGCCAACGTCCTGACTTTC.

The chain couples TRBV27 to TRBJ1-6; D call uncertain. This CDR3 has 13 amino acids. Trimming took off 3 bases at V and 10 bases at J, with 10 bases between the two ends. Germline assignment: CDR1 MNHEY and CDR2 SMNVEV (reference sequence). The CDR3 here is CASSFREMSPLHF. Written as DNA, the CDR3 is TGTGCCAGCAGTTTCCGGGAAATGTCACCCCTCCACTTT.

This clone was seen more than once but under ten times. Here the CDR3 reads CASSSFVGSANEQFF. The CDR3 bases are TGTGCCAGCAGTTCTTTTGTCGGGAGTGCCAATGAGCAGTTCTTC. The chain is built from TRBV25-1 and TRBJ2-1; D is perhaps TRBD2 (6 bases). The germline gives CDR1 MGHDK, CDR2 SYGVNS. V lost 5 bases to trimming and J lost 6 bases, with 17 bases between them. The CDR3 is 15 amino acids. Using reference TRBV25-1 and TRBJ2-1 for the parts outside the CDR3, the full variable domain is EADIYQTPRYLVIGTGKKITLECSQTMGHDKMYWYQQDPGMELHLIHYSYGVNSTEKGDLSSESTVSRIRTEHFPLTLESARPSHTSQYLCASSSFVGSANEQFFGPGTRLTVL.

The chain joins TRBV6-5 to TRBJ1-3, with a weak D call TRBD1 (5 bases). CDR3 length: 15 residues. The germline V gene has CDR1 MNHEY and CDR2 SVGAGI. V was cut by 6 bases and J by 1 base, with 13 bases left in between. The CDR3 reads CASRSPAGSGNTIYF. The CDR3 bases are TGTGCCAGCAGATCCCCGGCAGGGTCTGGAAACACCATATATTTT.

In regard to this clone: At one end the junction does not follow the germline gene, possibly because of a read error. The chain links TRBV6-5 to TRBJ2-5; 8 bases match TRBD2. The CDR3 consists of 15 residues. Germline CDR1 MNHEY, CDR2 SVGAGI. CDR3 DNA: TGTGCCAGCAGTTACGGAGCGGGAGTTTCGGAGACCCCGTACTTC. This gives the protein CASSYGAGVSETPYF.

The chain uses TRBV3-1 (or the pseudogene TRBV3-2) and TRBJ1-6; 9 nucleotides line up with TRBD1. The trim removed 4 bases at V and 10 bases at J, leaving 5 bases unmatched. In germline, CDR1 is LGHDT, CDR2 YNNKEL (reference sequence). The CDR3 contains 14 residues. CDR3 in amino acids: CASSPDRGRSPLHF. CDR3 coding DNA: TGTGCCAGCAGCCCGGACAGGGGCCGATCACCCCTCCACTTT.

The chain employs TRBV4-2 and TRBJ1-3; TRBD1 agrees at 11 bases. V gave up 0 bases and J gave up 5 bases; unmatched junction bases: 15. This CDR3 spans 20 amino acids. Looked up from germline, CDR1 is LGHNA and CDR2 is YNFKEQ. The CDR3 DNA follows: TGTGCCAGCAGCCAAGACCGGGACAGGGGGACCGAGGGGTTGCGAAACACCATATATTTT. It yields the protein CASSQDRDRGTEGLRNTIYF.

The chain uses TRBV6-1 and TRBJ2-1; 11 bases map to TRBD1. With V trimmed by 3 bases and J by 9 bases, 7 bases remained unmatched. The germline gives CDR1 MNHNS, CDR2 SASEGT. The CDR3 spans 15 residues. The CDR3 sequence is CASSEKWDRGGEQFF. The CDR3 DNA is TGTGCCAGCAGTGAGAAGTGGGACAGGGGGGGTGAGCAGTTCTTC.

The V and J genes are TRBV19 and TRBJ1-3; weak D call: TRBD1 (6 bases). Per germline, CDR1 LNHDA and CDR2 SQIVND (reference sequence). Trimming left V 9 bases short and J 0 bases short, with 12 bases between. This CDR3 region has 14 residues. The chain's CDR3 is CASTGTLSGNTIYF. The CDR3 region has the DNA TGTGCCAGCACCGGGACACTCTCTGGAAACACCATATATTTT.

On this clone: Other DNA sequences within the sample encode an identical CDR3. The chain couples TRBV9 to TRBJ2-5; D not certain. Deletions cut 8 bases from V and 3 bases from J, with 11 bases between. Germline values: CDR1 SGDLS, CDR2 YYNGEE. This CDR3 has 12 residues. For the CDR3, the DNA is TGTGCCAGTGGAGAGGCGGAAGAGACCCAGTACTTC. This gives the protein CASGEAEETQYF.

This chain joins TRBV28 and TRBJ1-2; 11 bases are shared with TRBD1. The CDR3 contains 15 residues. Germline CDR1 and CDR2: MDHEN and SYDVKM. CDR3 residues: CAISLGTGGLYGYTF. Written as DNA, the CDR3 is TGTGCTATAAGCCTCGGGACAGGGGGTCTTTATGGCTACACCTTC.

V usage is TRBV5-4 and J usage is TRBJ2-5; 9 nucleotides align to TRBD2. V gave up 4 bases and J gave up 4 bases; unmatched junction bases: 2. The CDR3 contains 13 residues. The germline gives CDR1 SGHNT, CDR2 YYREEE (reference sequence). The CDR3 DNA sequence: TGTGCCAGCAGCGGCGGGAGGGGAGAGACCCAGTACTTC. Translation: CASSGGRGETQYF.

This chain joins TRBV5-6 and TRBJ2-5; D not certain. This CDR3 spans 13 amino acids. The V and J ends lost 4 bases and 5 bases respectively, with 12 bases between them. Germline V CDR1 and CDR2: SGHDT, YYEEEE. In DNA, the CDR3 is TGTGCCAGCAGCCGAATCTACCGGGAGACCCAGTACTTC. Translated: CASSRIYRETQYF.

V is TRBV2 and J is TRBJ1-5; D call uncertain. Germline V gives CDR1 SNHLY, CDR2 FYNNEI. The CDR3 runs 13 residues. V lost 6 bases to trimming and J lost 5 bases, with 11 bases between them. The CDR3 region is CASRGRRDQPQHF. CDR3 in DNA: TGTGCCAGCAGGGGTCGGCGGGATCAGCCCCAGCATTTT.